These 20 T cell receptor beta chains were all obtained from the same sample, sequenced in a study of blood T cells in healthy people across ages. Next came a second PCR, run for roughly 6 to 11 cycles, which used a sample-barcoded 5' primer along with a J-beta primer mix. TCRdb redid the calling of the 5' RACE reads with MiXCR, one entry per CDR3 protein. This sample has more than 900,000 distinct CDR3 sequences, with around 25% found just once. This same sample was also taken into another study, of T cells of mothers and their children.

Sequencing used blood. Receptors were obtained from a girl aged 2-10 years in good health.

This clonotype has a handful of counts. The V gene is TRBV27, the J gene TRBJ1-5; 7 positions match TRBD1. CDR3 length equals 15 residues. Germline loops: CDR1 MNHEY, CDR2 SMNVEV (reference sequence). The V and J ends lost 2 bases and 1 base, in that order; junction bases with no gene match: 2. The CDR3, as DNA: TGTGCCAGCAGTTTAATACAGGGGAGCAATCAGCCCCAGCATTTT. Protein sequence: CASSLIQGSNQPQHF.

This clonotype was detected a few times. The chain is built from TRBV6-5 and TRBJ1-1; the D gene is possibly TRBD1 (6 bases). V was cut by 2 bases and J by 5 bases, with 18 bases left in between. The germline gives CDR1 MNHEY, CDR2 SVGAGI. The CDR3 extends over 16 amino acids. The CDR3 DNA follows: TGTGCCAGCAGTTACGACGACAGGAGATTCGGGACTGAAGCTTTCTTT. This sequence encodes CASSYDDRRFGTEAFF.

This clonotype appeared a few times. J is TRBJ2-2 and V is TRBV12-5, with a weak D call TRBD2 (6 bases). This CDR3 is 16 amino acids long. The V gene's germline CDR1 is LGHNT and CDR2 FRNRAP. V was cut by 2 bases and J by 5 bases, with 15 bases left in between. CDR3 nucleotides: TGTGCTAGTGGTTTGACCAGGGAGGTGTTAACCGGGGAGCTGTTTTTT. It yields the protein CASGLTREVLTGELFF.

This clonotype was seen repeatedly, ten times or more. V is TRBV20-1 and J is TRBJ2-7; possibly TRBD2 for D (5 bases). Trimming pared 2 bases from V and 0 bases from J, leaving 14 bases between. Germline V lookup: CDR1 DFQATT, CDR2 SNEGSKA (reference sequence). This CDR3 spans 15 amino acids. The CDR3, as DNA: TGCAGTGCTAGACGACGAGGGTTCAGCTCCTACGAGCAGTACTTC. Protein product: CSARRRGFSSYEQYF.

This clonotype has a handful of counts. The chain carries TRBV5-1 and TRBJ1-1; tentative D call: TRBD1 (6 bases). Deletions cut 2 bases from V and 2 bases from J, with 13 bases between. This CDR3 region has 15 residues. Germline CDR1 SGHRS, CDR2 YFSETQ. CDR3 nucleotides: TGCGCCAGCAGCTTTAAAGGACAGTCCAACACTGAAGCTTTCTTT. As protein: CASSFKGQSNTEAFF.

The rearrangement uses TRBV27 and TRBJ2-5; 7 nucleotides match TRBD1. The CDR3 has 14 residues. V lost 8 bases, J lost 6 bases, and 12 bases stayed unmatched. CDR1 is MNHEY, CDR2 SMNVEV, per germline (reference sequence). The CDR3 region has the DNA TGTGCCAGCGGCTCGACAGGGATGATGCAGACCCAGTACTTC. This gives the protein CASGSTGMMQTQYF.

In this sample, this clonotype turned up a few times. This chain connects TRBV3-1 to TRBJ2-1, with D possibly called TRBD1 or TRBD2 (5 bases each). Deletions cut 0 bases from V and 7 bases from J, with 16 bases between. Germline V gene data show CDR1 as LGHDT and CDR2 as YNNKEL (reference sequence). CDR3 size: 16 residues. The CDR3 DNA sequence: TGTGCCAGCAGCCAAGATGGGGGTGCGTTTGTGAATGAGCAGTTCTTC. It encodes CASSQDGGAFVNEQFF.

This sequence joins TRBV11-3 and TRBJ1-2; 8 positions agree with TRBD1. Trimming cost V 3 bases and J 4 bases; bases outside gene matches: 4. The CDR3 extends over 14 amino acids. The germline gives CDR1 SGHNT, CDR2 YENEEA. In DNA, the CDR3 is TGTGCCAGCAGCTTCCGACAGGGGCCCTATGGCTACACCTTC. This codes for CASSFRQGPYGYTF.

The CDR3 spells CASSLALAGPGNEQFF. In DNA, the CDR3 is TGTGCCAGCAGCTTAGCCCTAGCGGGCCCCGGAAATGAGCAGTTCTTC. The chain recombines TRBV7-9 with TRBJ2-5, with 8 bases aligning to TRBD2. The last part of the DNA fits TRBJ2-1 better; the J call may be wrong. The CDR3 has 16 amino acids. In germline, CDR1 is SEHNR, CDR2 FQNEAQ (reference sequence).

This clonotype was observed a handful of times. The chain has TRBV15 and TRBJ1-4, with no clear D. Germline-derived CDR1 and CDR2 are LNHNV and YYDKDF (reference sequence). The CDR3 runs to 14 residues. Trimming pared 7 bases from V and 5 bases from J, leaving 14 bases between. The CDR3 is CATMLAGFNEKLFF. The CDR3 DNA is TGTGCCACCATGCTGGCGGGATTCAATGAAAAACTGTTTTTT.

V gene TRBV6-6 combines with J gene TRBJ2-5, with a possible D match to TRBD2 (6 bases). Trimming stripped 6 bases from V and 11 bases from J, with 13 bases between. CDR3 length: 11 residues. The germline V gene encodes CDR1 MNHNY and CDR2 SVGAGI (reference sequence). CDR3 sequence reads: CASSAGPRQYF. Written as DNA, the CDR3 is TGTGCCAGCAGCGCGGGACCTAGGCAGTACTTC.

The V call is TRBV20-1, the J call TRBJ2-5; 12 bases map to TRBD2. V lost 6 bases to trimming and J lost 7 bases; unmatched junction nucleotides: 12. Germline-derived CDR1 and CDR2 are DFQATT and SNEGSKA (reference sequence). CDR3 length: 15 amino acids. Written as DNA, the CDR3 is TGCAGTGCCCATCGCCGGACTAGCGGGAAGGGGACCCAGTACTTC. It encodes CSAHRRTSGKGTQYF.

This clonotype was observed a handful of times. The rearrangement links TRBV7-2 to TRBJ2-5, with D unresolved. In germline, CDR1 is SGHTA, CDR2 FQGNSA. This CDR3 spans 13 amino acids. Trimming left V 4 bases short and J 11 bases short, with 17 bases between. The CDR3 DNA reads TGTGCCAGCAGCTCAAGGAACGCAGGAATACAGTACTTC. Encoded protein: CASSSRNAGIQYF.

This clonotype was counted once. The chain couples TRBV9 to TRBJ2-3, with 10 bases aligning to TRBD2. This CDR3 has 15 residues. The V segment lost 3 bases and the J segment 2 bases; nucleotides outside the gene matches: 3. From germline, CDR1 is SGDLS and CDR2 YYNGEE. The CDR3 nucleotides are TGTGCCAGCAGCGAAAGCGGGAGGGCCACAGATACGCAGTATTTT. Translation gives CASSESGRATDTQYF.

This clonotype came up a few times. This chain connects TRBV5-5 to TRBJ2-1, with D possibly TRBD2 on 6 matching bases. The J call may not be correct, given that the DNA end is closer to TRBJ2-5. CDR1 is SGHKS and CDR2 is YYEKEE in the germline V gene (reference sequence). The CDR3 runs 15 residues. CDR3 DNA sequence: TGTGCCAGCAGCTTGCCTATGATGGGAGGAGGGATCCAGTACTTC. This sequence encodes CASSLPMMGGGIQYF.

This clonotype was counted only a few times. The chain couples TRBV20-1 to TRBJ2-5; 7 bases agree with TRBD2. The end of the DNA is better explained by TRBJ2-1, so the J call may be wrong. CDR3 length: 15 amino acids. Germline V gene data show CDR1 as DFQATT and CDR2 as SNEGSKA (reference sequence). This chain's CDR3 is CSARGASGRRDEQFF. CDR3 DNA sequence: TGCAGTGCTAGAGGGGCTAGCGGACGACGCGATGAGCAGTTCTTC.

The gene calls are TRBV6-4 and TRBJ1-1; TRBD1 is a possible D gene (6 bases). Germline CDR1 is MRHNA and CDR2 is SNTAGT. CDR3 length: 14 residues. Trimming pared 4 bases from V and 7 bases from J, leaving 16 bases between. The CDR3 sequence: CASSAEGEVSEAFF. CDR3 DNA sequence: TGTGCCAGCAGTGCGGAGGGGGAGGTCAGTGAAGCTTTCTTT.

This clonotype was picked up a small number of times. The rearrangement links TRBV7-9 to TRBJ2-5; D gene unclear. The DNA end is more similar to TRBJ2-7, so the J call may be wrong. The CDR3 has 15 amino acids. CDR1 is SEHNR, CDR2 FQNEAQ, per germline (reference sequence). CDR3 region: CASTTGPPRPYEQYF. The DNA for the CDR3 is TGTGCCAGCACAACCGGACCCCCCAGACCCTACGAGCAGTACTTC.

The V call is TRBV4-3, the J call TRBJ2-5; 12 bases are a match to TRBD2. J gave up 6 bases and V 4 bases, and 15 bases lay outside the gene matches. The CDR3 covers 18 residues. Germline assignment: CDR1 LGHNA and CDR2 YSLEER. CDR3 protein: CASSPEGHGTSGQQTQYF. The CDR3 DNA reads as TGCGCCAGCAGCCCCGAGGGCCACGGGACTAGCGGGCAGCAGACCCAGTACTTC.

There are a few counts of this clonotype. The junction does not match germline at one end; this may be a read error. The genes are TRBV24-1 and TRBJ2-7; the D call may be TRBD1 or TRBD2 (6 bases each). The CDR3 consists of 13 residues. Germline loops: CDR1 KGHDR, CDR2 SFDVKD. The CDR3 DNA reads as TGTGCCACCAGTGACGGGGGCCTCTACAAGCAGTACTTC. Encoded protein: CATSDGGLYKQYF.